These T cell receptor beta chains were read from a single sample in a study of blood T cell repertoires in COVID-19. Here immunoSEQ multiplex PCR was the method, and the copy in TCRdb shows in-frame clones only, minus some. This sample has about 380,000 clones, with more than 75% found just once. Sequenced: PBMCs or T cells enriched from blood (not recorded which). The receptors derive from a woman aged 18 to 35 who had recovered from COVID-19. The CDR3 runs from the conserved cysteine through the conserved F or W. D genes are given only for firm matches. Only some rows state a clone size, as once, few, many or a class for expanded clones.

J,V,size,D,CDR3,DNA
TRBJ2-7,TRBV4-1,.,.,CASSQAAGREQYF,TGCGCCAGCAGCCAAGCGGCGGGTCGCGAGCAGTACTTC
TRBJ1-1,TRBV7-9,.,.,CASSLEGVGTEAFF,TGTGCCAGCAGCTTAGAAGGGGTAGGCACTGAAGCTTTCTTT
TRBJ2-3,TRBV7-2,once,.,CASSPARGTDTQYF,TGTGCCAGCAGCCCCGCCCGGGGCACAGATACGCAGTATTTT
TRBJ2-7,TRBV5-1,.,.,CASSLNSYEQYF,TGCGCCAGCAGCTTAAACAGCTACGAGCAGTACTTC
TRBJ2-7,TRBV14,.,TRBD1,CASSQRTGPHSYEQYF,TGTGCCAGCAGCCAGAGGACAGGGCCTCACTCCTACGAGCAGTACTTC
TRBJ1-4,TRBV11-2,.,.,CASSLEGGRRGEKLFF,TGTGCCAGCAGCTTAGAAGGCGGGAGACGGGGCGAAAAACTGTTTTTT
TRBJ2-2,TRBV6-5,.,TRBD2,CASSYSREGTGELFF,TGTGCCAGCAGTTACTCCAGGGAGGGGACCGGGGAGCTGTTTTTT
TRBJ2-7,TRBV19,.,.,CASRPRAKTGTSYEQYF,TGTGCCAGCCGACCCCGAGCCAAGACAGGGACTTCCTACGAGCAGTACTTC
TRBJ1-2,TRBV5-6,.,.,CASSLVAGLTGGYTF,TGTGCCAGCAGCTTGGTGGCAGGGCTGACGGGCGGCTACACCTTC
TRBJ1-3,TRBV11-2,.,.,CASSLESVSGNTIYF,TGTGCCAGCAGCTTAGAGTCGGTCTCTGGAAACACCATATATTTT
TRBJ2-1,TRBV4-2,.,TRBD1,CASSLKQGMLNEQFF,TGTGCCAGCAGCTTGAAACAGGGGATGCTAAATGAGCAGTTCTTC